The 16 T cell receptor beta chains below come from one sample, sequenced in a study of T cells in Graves' hyperthyroidism and ophthalmopathy. Researchers amplified the TCR beta CDR3 regions from RNA transcripts. Carried out on the TCR CDR3, a first-round RT-PCR used the HTBI primer set. Each CDR3 protein is one row after TCRdb ran MiXCR on the multiplex PCR reads. The profile shows 350,000 or so distinct CDR3 sequences, 18% of them singletons. The specimen was blood. All receptors come from a woman aged 45-65 years with Graves' hyperthyroidism.

This chain joins TRBV12-5 and TRBJ2-2; D gene ambiguous. The CDR3 is made up of 13 amino acids. The V gene's germline CDR1 is LGHNT and CDR2 FRNRAP. The V end was cut by 6 bases, the J end by 1 base, with 6 bases between. As DNA, the CDR3 is TGTGCTAGTGGGTACATGAACACCGGGGAGCTGTTTTTT. Amino acids: CASGYMNTGELFF.

This clonotype appeared many times. The chain links TRBV11-1 to TRBJ1-1; 8 positions agree with TRBD1. The CDR3 sequence is 15 residues long. The V and J ends lost 2 bases and 3 bases, in that order; junction bases with no gene match: 5. Germline values: CDR1 SGHAT, CDR2 FQDESV (reference sequence). As DNA, the CDR3 is TGTGCCAGCAGCTTATTGGCGACAGGGGACACTGAAGCTTTCTTT. This gives the protein CASSLLATGDTEAFF.

This clonotype was recorded at least ten times. The chain couples TRBV3-1 to TRBJ2-2; D not certain. V was trimmed by 5 bases and J by 5 bases, leaving 9 bases between them. CDR1 is LGHDT, CDR2 YNNKEL, per germline (reference sequence). The CDR3 sequence is 13 residues long. As DNA, the CDR3 is TGTGCCAGCAGCAAAATCTTGACCGGGGAGCTGTTTTTT. Translation gives CASSKILTGELFF.

This clonotype was counted only a few times. The rearrangement links TRBV5-5 to TRBJ1-1; D is ambiguous. V shed 0 bases and J shed 0 bases, with 9 bases lying between them. Germline CDR1 SGHKS, CDR2 YYEKEE (reference sequence). The CDR3 runs to 15 residues. The CDR3 coding sequence is TGTGCCAGCAGCTTGGCCGCGACGGTGAACACTGAAGCTTTCTTT. Its protein is CASSLAATVNTEAFF.

This clonotype was detected many times. The chain carries TRBV6-1 and TRBJ2-7, with no clear D. This CDR3 has 14 residues. Trimming shortened V by 6 bases and J by 2 bases, and 14 bases separated the two germline ends. The germline CDR1 and CDR2 sequences are MNHNS and SASEGT. As DNA, the CDR3 is TGTGCCAGCAGCCACGGTGGGGATGCCTACGAGCAGTACTTC. Translating it yields CASSHGGDAYEQYF.

V usage is TRBV4-1 and J usage is TRBJ2-3; the match to TRBD1 covers 8 bases. This CDR3 comprises 16 residues. The junction had 13 bases not matched to a gene; V was cut back by 4 bases and J by 7 bases. Germline V gene sequence: CDR1 MGHRA, CDR2 YSYEKL. This CDR3 is CASSPSPNGQGYTQYF. CDR3 DNA: TGCGCCAGCAGCCCGAGCCCGAATGGACAGGGCTATACGCAGTATTTT.

This clonotype was seen a few times. The V call is TRBV7-9, the J call TRBJ2-2, with D tentatively TRBD2 (5 bases). Trimming removed 4 bases at V and 6 bases at J, with 15 bases between. The germline CDR1 and CDR2 sequences are SEHNR and FQNEAQ (reference sequence). The CDR3 length is 15 residues. CDR3 sequence reads: CASSSGGRRAGELFF. CDR3 DNA: TGTGCCAGCAGCTCCGGAGGAAGGCGGGCCGGGGAGCTGTTTTTT.

This clonotype has just a few counts. V usage is TRBV24-1 and J usage is TRBJ2-2; unclear D gene. V lost 4 bases and J lost 7, with 9 bases in between. The CDR3 contains 13 residues. Per the germline V gene, CDR1 is KGHDR and CDR2 is SFDVKD. Here the CDR3 DNA reads TGTGCCACCAGTGACGGCAGTATCGGGGAGCTGTTTTTT. This gives the protein CATSDGSIGELFF.

This clonotype appeared a few times. The chain is built from TRBV5-1 and TRBJ2-5; TRBD2 matches at 11 bases. CDR3 length: 15 amino acids. The ends lost 4 bases at V and 2 bases at J; junction bases unmatched: 4. Per the germline V gene, CDR1 is SGHRS and CDR2 is YFSETQ. This chain's CDR3 is CASSAGLAEQETQYF. The CDR3 nucleotides read TGCGCCAGCAGCGCGGGACTAGCGGAACAAGAGACCCAGTACTTC.

The genes are TRBV2 and TRBJ2-3; 13 nucleotides agree with TRBD2. This CDR3 region has 14 residues. Per the germline V gene, CDR1 is SNHLY and CDR2 is FYNNEI. The V gene end was trimmed by 6 bases and the J gene end by 7 bases; junction bases not matched to a gene: 4. The CDR3 reads CASSAGLAGNTQYF. The DNA for the CDR3 is TGTGCCAGCAGCGCGGGACTAGCGGGAAATACGCAGTATTTT.

This clonotype is a singleton in its sample. J is TRBJ2-7 and V is TRBV3-1; 9 nucleotides line up with TRBD2. The germline gives CDR1 LGHDT, CDR2 YNNKEL (reference sequence). The V segment lost 4 bases and the J segment 6 bases; nucleotides outside the gene matches: 7. The CDR3 is made up of 14 amino acids. Written as DNA, the CDR3 is TGTGCCAGCAGCCCGACTAGCGGTCTGAGCGAGCAGTACTTC. This sequence encodes CASSPTSGLSEQYF.

V gene TRBV19 combines with J gene TRBJ2-1; the D gene is possibly TRBD2 (6 bases). From germline, CDR1 is LNHDA and CDR2 SQIVND (reference sequence). The CDR3 has 16 amino acids. Trimming removed 0 bases from V and 4 bases from J, with 13 bases in between. The CDR3 reads CASSIDIGGDYNEQFF. The CDR3 DNA follows: TGTGCCAGTAGTATAGATATAGGAGGGGATTACAATGAGCAGTTCTTC.

This clonotype was counted many times. V usage is TRBV7-6 and J usage is TRBJ2-1; TRBD2 might be the D (6 bases). V lost 1 base to trimming and J lost 6 bases, with 16 bases between them. The CDR3 totals 16 residues. Germline V gene data show CDR1 as SGHVS and CDR2 as FNYEAQ. This CDR3 is CASSLELSGVPNEQFF. CDR3 nucleotides: TGTGCCAGCAGCTTAGAACTGTCGGGAGTCCCCAATGAGCAGTTCTTC.

This sequence joins TRBV2 and TRBJ2-7; 9 nucleotides line up with TRBD1. The CDR3 runs to 13 residues. In germline, CDR1 is SNHLY, CDR2 FYNNEI. The junction had 6 bases not matched to a gene; V was cut back by 6 bases and J by 6 bases. CDR3 nucleotides: TGTGCCAGCAGAAGGACAGGGGTCGTCGAGCAGTACTTC. Amino acids: CASRRTGVVEQYF. Full variable domain (missing parts from reference TRBV2 and TRBJ2-7): EPEVTQTPSHQVTQMGQEVILRCVPISNHLYFYWYRQILGQKVEFLVSFYNNEISEKSEIFDDQFSVERPDGSNFTLKIRSTKLEDSAMYFCASRRTGVVEQYFGPGTRLTVT.

This clonotype was seen at least ten times. J is TRBJ1-1 and V is TRBV2; a weak D match, TRBD1 (6 bases). Germline values: CDR1 SNHLY, CDR2 FYNNEI. The CDR3 runs 14 residues. The ends were cut back, 8 bases at V and 0 bases at J, with 13 bases in the middle. CDR3 region: CASRPGVLNTEAFF. CDR3 bases: TGTGCCAGCCGTCCAGGGGTGTTGAACACTGAAGCTTTCTTT. The full variable domain, rest sourced from reference TRBV2 and TRBJ1-1, is EPEVTQTPSHQVTQMGQEVILRCVPISNHLYFYWYRQILGQKVEFLVSFYNNEISEKSEIFDDQFSVERPDGSNFTLKIRSTKLEDSAMYFCASRPGVLNTEAFFGQGTRLTVV.

The chain carries TRBV2 and TRBJ1-2, with D hard to call. Germline-derived CDR1 and CDR2 are SNHLY and FYNNEI. Trimming took off 7 bases at V and 4 bases at J, with 13 bases between the two ends. The CDR3 totals 13 residues. CDR3 DNA: TGTGCCAGCAACCCTACTGGACCCTATGGCTACACCTTC. It encodes CASNPTGPYGYTF.